Below are 22 T cell receptor beta chains sequenced from a single sample in a study of blood T cell repertoires in COVID-19 (dated by TCRdb to about 2020). The library was generated by the immunoSEQ multiplex PCR assay. The source is immuneACCESS, and TCRdb retained only in-frame sequences with V and J called. Part of the clones is not carried over; for the studies checked, unresolved V genes explain less than half of this, and the remainder is unexplained. Within this sample are 95,000 to 130,000 clones, with approximately 87% of them counted one time only. About 2.2% of the sample belongs to the ten largest clones. The sequenced sample consisted of peripheral blood. Receptors were obtained from a man aged 25-45 years with acute or convalescent COVID-19.

The chain couples TRBV5-5 to TRBJ1-1; D might be TRBD1 (5 bases). V was cut by 2 bases and J by 0 bases, with 8 bases left in between. CDR1 and CDR2 (germline): SGHKS, YYEKEE (reference sequence). The CDR3 is 14 residues long. DNA for the CDR3: TGTGCCAGCAGCTTCGACAGCATGAACACTGAAGCTTTCTTT. As protein: CASSFDSMNTEAFF.

This clone was recorded a few times. The J gene is TRBJ2-7, the V gene TRBV6-6; TRBD1 might be the D (6 bases). Looked up from germline, CDR1 is MNHNY and CDR2 is SVGAGI (reference sequence). V shed 4 bases and J shed 4 bases, with 17 bases lying between them. The CDR3 is 15 amino acids. The CDR3 is CASSLLRGLAYEQYF. The CDR3, as DNA: TGTGCCAGCAGTTTACTTAGGGGGTTGGCGTACGAGCAGTACTTC.

The chain uses TRBV7-9 and TRBJ2-7; 9 bases line up with TRBD1. Germline CDR1 and CDR2: SEHNR and FQNEAQ (reference sequence). The V and J ends lost 5 bases and 5 bases, in that order; junction bases with no gene match: 7. This CDR3 comprises 14 residues. The CDR3 protein is CASSRDREFDEQYF. The DNA for the CDR3 is TGTGCCAGCAGCCGGGACAGGGAGTTCGACGAGCAGTACTTC.

The rearrangement uses TRBV10-3 and TRBJ1-5; perhaps TRBD1 as D (5 bases). CDR1 and CDR2 from the germline V gene are ENHRY and SYGVKD. The V end was cut by 3 bases, the J end by 6 bases, with 18 bases between. The CDR3 loop spans 16 amino acids. The CDR3 bases are TGTGCCATCAGTGAACAGGACCTGAGGAGGGGTCAGCCCCAGCATTTT. Amino acid sequence: CAISEQDLRRGQPQHF.

The chain has TRBV6-1 and TRBJ2-5; 15 bases are a match to TRBD2. The germline gives CDR1 MNHNS, CDR2 SASEGT. The CDR3 consists of 18 residues. The V and J ends lost 1 base and 10 bases, in that order; junction bases with no gene match: 13. This CDR3 reads CASSEGTVGLAGGWSQYF. The CDR3 region has the DNA TGTGCCAGCAGTGAAGGGACAGTTGGACTAGCGGGAGGGTGGAGCCAGTACTTC.

The chain has TRBV27 and TRBJ1-5, with D hard to call. In germline, CDR1 is MNHEY, CDR2 SMNVEV (reference sequence). The CDR3 totals 13 residues. Trimming cost V 3 bases and J 2 bases, with 5 bases left between them. CDR3 nucleotide sequence: TGTGCCAGCAGTTTGAGGGGCAATCAGCCCCAGCATTTT. It translates to CASSLRGNQPQHF.

The rearrangement links TRBV5-1 to TRBJ1-3; D perhaps matches TRBD1 (5 bases). The CDR3 totals 15 residues. Per the germline V gene, CDR1 is SGHRS and CDR2 is YFSETQ. Trimming shortened V by 0 bases and J by 9 bases, and 16 bases separated the two germline ends. The CDR3 bases are TGCGCCAGCAGCTTGGGGCCTACAGGCATTCCCACCATATATTTT. Amino acid sequence: CASSLGPTGIPTIYF. The full variable domain, with the rest looked up from reference TRBV5-1 and TRBJ1-3, is KAGVTQTPRYLIKTRGQQVTLSCSPISGHRSVSWYQQTPGQGLQFLFEYFSETQRNKGNFPGRFSGRQFSNSRSEMNVSTLELGDSALYLCASSLGPTGIPTIYFGEGSWLTVV.

The gene calls are TRBV24-1 and TRBJ2-3; TRBD1 agrees at 7 bases. Germline values: CDR1 KGHDR, CDR2 SFDVKD. V shed 9 bases and J 3 bases; nucleotides not matched to a gene: 5. The CDR3 has 13 amino acids. The CDR3 loop reads CATGDSQTDTQYF. The CDR3 DNA follows: TGTGCCACCGGGGACAGCCAAACAGATACGCAGTATTTT.

This rearrangement joins TRBV12-3 or TRBV12-4 to TRBJ1-2; no definite D call. The CDR3 contains 13 residues. The V and J ends lost 7 bases and 7 bases respectively, with 16 bases between them. CDR3 in DNA: TGTGCCAGCACCCAACGGTCAGCGGGTGGCTACACCTTC. Its protein is CASTQRSAGGYTF.

This clone was detected once. V and J are TRBV29-1 and TRBJ2-1; 10 bases are a match to TRBD2. With V trimmed by 2 bases and J by 7 bases, 11 bases remained unmatched. Germline CDR1 and CDR2: SQVTM and ANQGSEA. This CDR3 is 16 amino acids long. DNA for the CDR3: TGCAGCGTTGAAAAACTAGCGGGGAAAGCGGGGAATGAGCAGTTCTTC. It translates to CSVEKLAGKAGNEQFF.

This clone appeared once. The rearrangement joins TRBV6-2 or TRBV6-3 to TRBJ1-2; 7 positions match TRBD1. This CDR3 has 14 amino acids. V lost 2 bases to trimming and J lost 8 bases; unmatched junction nucleotides: 8. Germline CDR1 and CDR2: MNHEY and SVGEGT. CDR3 amino acids: CASSYLPTGHGYTF. The CDR3 DNA is TGTGCCAGCAGTTACCTCCCGACAGGGCACGGCTACACCTTC.

The J gene is TRBJ2-1, the V gene TRBV6-5, with 7 bases matching TRBD1. Germline CDR1 is MNHEY and CDR2 is SVGAGI. Germline trimming cut 11 bases from V and 0 bases from J; bases unmatched to any gene: 7. The CDR3 extends over 14 amino acids. As DNA, the CDR3 is TGTGCCGTACGGGACAGCAGCTCCTACAATGAGCAGTTCTTC. This codes for CAVRDSSSYNEQFF.

The V call is TRBV29-1, the J call TRBJ2-1, with TRBD2 as a possible D gene (5 bases). The CDR3 is 15 residues long. CDR1 and CDR2 (germline): SQVTM, ANQGSEA. V lost 5 bases to trimming and J lost 0 bases, with 14 bases between them. Here the CDR3 reads CSVSAVPSSYNEQFF. In DNA form, the CDR3 reads TGCAGCGTTTCAGCGGTCCCGAGCTCCTACAATGAGCAGTTCTTC.

A single count supports this clone. The V and J genes are TRBV19 and TRBJ2-5; weak D call: TRBD2 (6 bases). Per the germline V gene, CDR1 is LNHDA and CDR2 is SQIVND (reference sequence). The CDR3 runs 14 residues. V lost 1 base and J lost 7, with 13 bases in between. This CDR3 is CASSIGGTGGTQYF. The CDR3, as DNA: TGTGCCAGTAGTATAGGAGGGACCGGGGGGACCCAGTACTTC.

J is TRBJ1-1 and V is TRBV13, with a weak D call TRBD1 (6 bases). CDR3 size: 14 residues. The V gene's germline CDR1 is PRHDT and CDR2 FYEKMQ (reference sequence). V was shortened by 5 bases and J by 7 bases, with 17 bases between the two germline ends. CDR3 nucleotides: TGTGCCAGCAGCCCCAGGAACAGGGAAGATGAAGCTTTCTTT. Translating it yields CASSPRNREDEAFF.

The chain is built from TRBV5-1 and TRBJ1-3; no firm D call. The V end lost 0 bases, the J end lost 0 bases, and 19 bases lay between the germline ends. The CDR3 sequence is 19 residues long. Germline loops: CDR1 SGHRS, CDR2 YFSETQ. CDR3 DNA sequence: TGCGCCAGCAGCTTGGCCGAGGGTTCGTATTTTGGCTCTGGAAACACCATATATTTT. Protein: CASSLAEGSYFGSGNTIYF.

This clone came up once. The genes are TRBV19 and TRBJ2-1, with TRBD1 matching over 8 bases. This CDR3 is built from 17 residues. Looked up from germline, CDR1 is LNHDA and CDR2 is SQIVND (reference sequence). Trimming cost V 1 base and J 5 bases; bases outside gene matches: 10. CDR3 DNA sequence: TGTGCCAGTAGTATAGGCCGAACAGGGGGGCGGGACAATGAGCAGTTCTTC. This gives the protein CASSIGRTGGRDNEQFF.

This rearrangement joins TRBV6-6 to TRBJ1-4; perhaps TRBD1 as D (6 bases). Germline V gene lookup returns CDR1 MNHNY and CDR2 SVGAGI (reference sequence). The CDR3 totals 15 residues. Trimming left V 8 bases short and J 2 bases short, with 15 bases between. The CDR3 DNA reads as TGTGCCAGCGGCTACAGGGAAGTCACTAATGAAAAACTGTTTTTT. This sequence encodes CASGYREVTNEKLFF.

This clone was observed once. This chain links TRBV25-1 with TRBJ2-5; 11 positions match TRBD2. The CDR3 runs 15 residues. V shed 5 bases, J shed 2 bases, and the junction held 4 bases outside the gene matches. The germline CDR1 and CDR2 sequences are MGHDK and SYGVNS. The CDR3 spells CASSPTSGAQETQYF. As DNA, the CDR3 is TGTGCCAGCAGTCCGACTAGCGGGGCACAAGAGACCCAGTACTTC.

This chain uses TRBV13 with TRBJ1-2; possible D gene TRBD1, 5 bases. The CDR3 runs 12 residues. V lost 5 bases to trimming and J lost 6 bases, with 10 bases between them. Germline V gene lookup returns CDR1 PRHDT and CDR2 FYEKMQ (reference sequence). The chain's CDR3 is CASSRQSDGYTF. The CDR3 nucleotides read TGTGCCAGCAGCCGACAGAGTGATGGCTACACCTTC.

This chain links TRBV19 with TRBJ2-7, with a possible D match to TRBD1 (6 bases). Germline V gene sequence: CDR1 LNHDA, CDR2 SQIVND (reference sequence). This CDR3 contains 11 residues. The CDR3 nucleotides read TGTGCCAGTAGTGCTCAACAGGGAAGGCACGTC. This encodes CASSAQQGRHV.

This clone is a singleton in its sample. CDR3 amino acids: CASSFRWQETQYF. The CDR3 DNA sequence: TGTGCCAGCAGTTTTCGGTGGCAAGAGACCCAGTACTTC. The chain has TRBV28 and TRBJ2-5; D uncertain. The CDR3 contains 13 residues. CDR1 and CDR2 from the germline V gene are MDHEN and SYDVKM. V was pared by 3 bases and J by 2 bases, with 7 bases between.